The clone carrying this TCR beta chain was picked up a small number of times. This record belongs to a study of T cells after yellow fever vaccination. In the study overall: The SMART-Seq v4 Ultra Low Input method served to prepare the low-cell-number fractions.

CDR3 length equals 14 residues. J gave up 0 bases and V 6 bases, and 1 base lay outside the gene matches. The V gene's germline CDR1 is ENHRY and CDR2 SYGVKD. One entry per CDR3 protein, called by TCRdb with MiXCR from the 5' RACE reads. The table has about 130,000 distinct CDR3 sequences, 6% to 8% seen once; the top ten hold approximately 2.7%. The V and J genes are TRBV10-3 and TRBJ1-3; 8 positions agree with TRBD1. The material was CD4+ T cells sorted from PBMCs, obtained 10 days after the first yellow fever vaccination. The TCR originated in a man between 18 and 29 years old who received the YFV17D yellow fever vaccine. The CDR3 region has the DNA TGTGCCATCAGGGGACAGGACTCTGGAAACACCATATATTTT. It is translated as CAIRGQDSGNTIYF.